This T cell receptor (beta chain) was profiled in a study of blood T cell repertoires in COVID-19. Profiling relied on immunoSEQ multiplex PCR, and the TCRdb table lists in-frame clones only, not all of them. The sample lists roughly 200,000 clones; around four fifths were seen once. V gave up 3 bases and J gave up 7 bases, with 7 bases separating them. In germline, CDR1 is SGDLS, CDR2 YYNGEE. The length of the CDR3 is 11 residues. The sequence was obtained from a middle-aged man who had recovered from COVID-19. This chain uses TRBV9 with TRBJ2-5, with a tentative D call TRBD2 (5 bases). Sequencing was carried out using PBMCs or T cells enriched from blood (not recorded which). The CDR3: CASSESGTQYF. The CDR3 DNA is TGTGCCAGCAGCGAGAGCGGGACCCAGTACTTC. Using reference TRBV9 and TRBJ2-5 for the parts outside the CDR3, the full variable domain is DSGVTQTPKHLITATGQRVTLRCSPRSGDLSVYWYQQSLDQGLQFLIQYYNGEERAKGNILERFSAQQFPDLHSELNLSSLELGDSALYFCASSESGTQYFGPGTRLLVL.